This TCR beta chain was identified in a study of T cell responses to AZD1222 COVID-19 vaccine. The overall study: Pooling was applied to second doses at about 4 or about 12 weeks. Findings and limits, study-wide: Reportedly, nearly half of unique spike TCRs recognized epitopes outside B.1.351/B.1.1.7 mutations. Donors in the cohort were predominantly white British and more often female, and clonal diversity was possibly underestimated. Samples come after the peak T cell response, not at day 14.

Trimming stripped 0 bases from V and 5 bases from J, with 7 bases between. Germline loops: CDR1 LNHDA, CDR2 SQIVND (reference sequence). The CDR3 has 13 residues. Here immunoSEQ multiplex PCR was the method, and the copy in TCRdb shows in-frame clones only, minus some. The profile covers more than 250,000 clones, with more than 85% appearing a single time and roughly 0.51% taken by the ten largest. Points on this clone: Its antigen is undetermined.

The starting material was peripheral blood, obtained on day 0 of AZD1222 vaccination. The receptor was isolated from an adult in good health. The V gene is TRBV19, the J gene TRBJ1-1; D remains ambiguous. In DNA, the CDR3 is TGTGCCAGTAGTATAGATGGGGAGACTGAAGCTTTCTTT. Encoded protein: CASSIDGETEAFF.